This TCR beta chain was observed in a study of radiation and T cells in renal cell carcinoma. Time point indicated: baseline pretreatment blood. The sample's treatment: 15 Gy SBRT to primary tumor, nephrectomy 4 weeks later. Radiation-treated patients gave blood at baseline, week 2 and week 4. Assay used: immunoSEQ multiplex PCR; TCRdb lists only in-frame clones, some missing. The repertoire holds about 91,000 clones, 82% seen once, with around 6.7% in the top ten. The germline V gene has CDR1 SGHRS and CDR2 YFSETQ. This CDR3 has 17 amino acids. Germline trimming cut 4 bases from V and 3 bases from J; bases unmatched to any gene: 10.

This TCR was recovered from a man aged 55 to 70 with renal cell carcinoma. Specimen: blood, collected from a patient whose treatment included radiotherapy and nephrectomy. The chain uses TRBV5-1 and TRBJ2-1; 10 positions agree with TRBD1. The CDR3 DNA reads as TGCGCCAGCAGCGCACCGGACAGGGGGAAGGACTACAATGAGCAGTTCTTC. Its protein is CASSAPDRGKDYNEQFF.